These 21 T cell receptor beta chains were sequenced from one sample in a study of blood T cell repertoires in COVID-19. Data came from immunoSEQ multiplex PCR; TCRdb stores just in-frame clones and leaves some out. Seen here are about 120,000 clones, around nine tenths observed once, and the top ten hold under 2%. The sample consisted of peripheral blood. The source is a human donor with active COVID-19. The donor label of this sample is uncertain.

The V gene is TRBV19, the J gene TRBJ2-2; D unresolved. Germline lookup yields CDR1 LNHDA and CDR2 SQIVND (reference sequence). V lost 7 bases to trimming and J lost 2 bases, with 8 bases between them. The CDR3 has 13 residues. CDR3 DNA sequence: TGTGCCAGTACCCCCTATAACACCGGGGAGCTGTTTTTT. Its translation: CASTPYNTGELFF. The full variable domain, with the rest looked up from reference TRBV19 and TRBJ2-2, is DGGITQSPKYLFRKEGQNVTLSCEQNLNHDAMYWYRQDPGQGLRLIYYSQIVNDFQKGDIAEGYSVSREKKESFPLTVTSAQKNPTAFYLCASTPYNTGELFFGEGSRLTVL.

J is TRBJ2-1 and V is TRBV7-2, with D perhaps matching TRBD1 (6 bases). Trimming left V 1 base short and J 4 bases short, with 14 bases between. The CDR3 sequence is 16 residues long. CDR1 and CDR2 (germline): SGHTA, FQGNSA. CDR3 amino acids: CASSLGGQVLYNEQFF. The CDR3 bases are TGTGCCAGCAGCTTAGGGGGGCAGGTCCTTTACAATGAGCAGTTCTTC.

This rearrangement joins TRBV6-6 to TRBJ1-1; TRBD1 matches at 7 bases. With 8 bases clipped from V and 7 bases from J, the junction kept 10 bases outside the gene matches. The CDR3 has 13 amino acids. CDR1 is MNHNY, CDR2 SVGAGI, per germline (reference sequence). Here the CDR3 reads CASGGTALFEAFF. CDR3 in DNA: TGTGCCAGCGGTGGGACAGCCCTCTTTGAAGCTTTCTTT.

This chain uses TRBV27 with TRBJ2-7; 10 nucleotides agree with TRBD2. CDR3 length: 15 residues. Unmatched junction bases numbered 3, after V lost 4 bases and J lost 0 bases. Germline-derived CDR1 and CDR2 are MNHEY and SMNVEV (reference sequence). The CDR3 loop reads CASSSRTSGSYEQYF. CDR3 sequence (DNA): TGTGCCAGCAGTTCCCGGACTAGCGGCTCCTACGAGCAGTACTTC.

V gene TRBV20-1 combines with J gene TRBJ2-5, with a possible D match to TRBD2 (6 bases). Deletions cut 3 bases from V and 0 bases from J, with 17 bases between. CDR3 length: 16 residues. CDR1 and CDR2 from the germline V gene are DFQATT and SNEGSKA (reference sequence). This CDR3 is CSASRLATMYQETQYF. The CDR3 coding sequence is TGCAGTGCTAGTAGGCTAGCGACGATGTACCAAGAGACCCAGTACTTC.

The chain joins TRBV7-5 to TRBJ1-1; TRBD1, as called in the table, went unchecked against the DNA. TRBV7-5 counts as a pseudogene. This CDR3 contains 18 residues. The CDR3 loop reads CARSSRTTQPYMNTEAFF. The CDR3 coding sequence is TGTGCCAGAAGCTCCCGGACAACCCAACCGTACATGAACACTGAAGCTTTCTTT.

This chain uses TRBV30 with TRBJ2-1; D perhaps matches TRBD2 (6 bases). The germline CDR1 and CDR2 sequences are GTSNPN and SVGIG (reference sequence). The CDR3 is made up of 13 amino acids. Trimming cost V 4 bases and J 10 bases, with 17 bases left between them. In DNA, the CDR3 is TGTGCCTGGACCAAATCCCGGGGGAGGGAGCAGTTCTTC. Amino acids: CAWTKSRGREQFF. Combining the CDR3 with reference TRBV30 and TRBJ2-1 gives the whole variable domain SQTIHQWPATLVQPVGSPLSLECTVEGTSNPNLYWYRQAAGRGLQLLFYSVGIGQISSEVPQNLSASRPQDRQFILSSKKLLLSDSGFYLCAWTKSRGREQFFGPGTRLTVL.

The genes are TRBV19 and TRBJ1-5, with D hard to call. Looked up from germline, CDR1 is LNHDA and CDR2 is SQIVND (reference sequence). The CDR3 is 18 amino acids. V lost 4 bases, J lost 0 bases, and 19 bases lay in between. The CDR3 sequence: CASSSSIQSGGSNQPQHF. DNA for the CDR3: TGTGCCAGTAGTAGTAGTATCCAAAGCGGTGGTAGCAATCAGCCCCAGCATTTT.

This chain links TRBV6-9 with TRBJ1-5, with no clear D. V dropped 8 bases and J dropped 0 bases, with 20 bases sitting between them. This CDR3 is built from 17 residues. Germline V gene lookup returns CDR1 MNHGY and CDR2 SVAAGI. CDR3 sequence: CASAPSRGTCSNQPQHF. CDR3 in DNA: TGTGCCAGCGCACCAAGTCGGGGTACGTGTAGCAATCAGCCCCAGCATTTT.

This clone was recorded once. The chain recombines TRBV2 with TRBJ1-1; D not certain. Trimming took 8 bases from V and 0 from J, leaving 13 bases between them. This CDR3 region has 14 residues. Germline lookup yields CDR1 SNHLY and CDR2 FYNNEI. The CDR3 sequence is CASHPGELNTEAFF. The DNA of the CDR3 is TGTGCCAGCCACCCTGGAGAATTGAACACTGAAGCTTTCTTT.

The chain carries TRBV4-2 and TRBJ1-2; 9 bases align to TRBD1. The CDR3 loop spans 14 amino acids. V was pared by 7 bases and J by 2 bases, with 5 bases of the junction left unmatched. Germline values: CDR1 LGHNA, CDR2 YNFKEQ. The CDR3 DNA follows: TGTGCCAGCACTTGGACAGGGGACAACTATGGCTACACCTTC. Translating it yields CASTWTGDNYGYTF.

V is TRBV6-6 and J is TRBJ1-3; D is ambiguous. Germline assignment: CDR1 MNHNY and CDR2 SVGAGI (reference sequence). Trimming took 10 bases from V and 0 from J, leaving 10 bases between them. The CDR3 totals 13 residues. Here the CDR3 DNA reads TGTGCCACCCGAGTCCTCTCTGGAAACACCATATATTTT. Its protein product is CATRVLSGNTIYF.

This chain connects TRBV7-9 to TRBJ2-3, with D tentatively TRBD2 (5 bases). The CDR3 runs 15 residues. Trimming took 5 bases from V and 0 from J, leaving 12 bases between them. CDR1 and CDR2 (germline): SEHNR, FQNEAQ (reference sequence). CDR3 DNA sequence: TGTGCCAGCAGCCCAGAGGGTTCTAGCACAGATACGCAGTATTTT. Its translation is CASSPEGSSTDTQYF.

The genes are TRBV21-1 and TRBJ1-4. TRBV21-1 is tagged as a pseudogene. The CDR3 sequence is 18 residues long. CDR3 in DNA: TGTGCCAGCAGCAGTCCTAGGGAGGCGAGGGTTTTTTATGAAAAACTGTTTTTT. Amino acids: CASSSPREARVFYEKLFF.

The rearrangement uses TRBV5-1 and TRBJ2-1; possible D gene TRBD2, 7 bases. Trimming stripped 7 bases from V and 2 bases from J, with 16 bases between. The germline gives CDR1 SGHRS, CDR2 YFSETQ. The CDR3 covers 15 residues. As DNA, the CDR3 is TGCGCCAGCTCCTCGGGGGGCACCGCCTACAATGAGCAGTTCTTC. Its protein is CASSSGGTAYNEQFF.

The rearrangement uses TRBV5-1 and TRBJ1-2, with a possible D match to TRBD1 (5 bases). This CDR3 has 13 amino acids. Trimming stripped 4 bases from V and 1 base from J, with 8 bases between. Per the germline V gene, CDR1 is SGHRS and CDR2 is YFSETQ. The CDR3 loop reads CASSTDSNYGYTF. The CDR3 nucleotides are TGCGCCAGCAGCACCGACAGTAACTATGGCTACACCTTC.

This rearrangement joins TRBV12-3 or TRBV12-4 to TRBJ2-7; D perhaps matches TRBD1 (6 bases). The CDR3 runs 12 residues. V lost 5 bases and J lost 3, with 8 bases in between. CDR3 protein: CASSPTGYEQYF. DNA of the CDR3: TGTGCCAGCAGTCCGACAGGCTACGAGCAGTACTTC.

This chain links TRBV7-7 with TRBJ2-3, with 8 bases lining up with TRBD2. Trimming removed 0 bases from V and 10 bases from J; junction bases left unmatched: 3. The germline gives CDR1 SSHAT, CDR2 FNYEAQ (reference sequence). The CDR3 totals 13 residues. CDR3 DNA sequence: TGTGCCAGCAGCTTAGCGGGAGCGGGGGCGCAGTATTTT. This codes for CASSLAGAGAQYF.

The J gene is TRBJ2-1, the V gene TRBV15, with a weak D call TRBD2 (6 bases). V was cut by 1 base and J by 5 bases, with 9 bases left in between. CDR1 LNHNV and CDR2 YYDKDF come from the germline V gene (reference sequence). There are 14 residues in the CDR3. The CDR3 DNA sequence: TGTGCCACCAGCAGAGCCAGACTAGACAATGAGCAGTTCTTC. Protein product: CATSRARLDNEQFF.

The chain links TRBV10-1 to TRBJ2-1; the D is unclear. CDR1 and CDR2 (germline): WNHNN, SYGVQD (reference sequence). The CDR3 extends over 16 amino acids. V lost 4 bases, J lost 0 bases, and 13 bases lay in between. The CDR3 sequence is CASSGGVATSYNEQFF. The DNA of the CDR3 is TGCGCCAGCAGTGGAGGAGTTGCGACCTCCTACAATGAGCAGTTCTTC.

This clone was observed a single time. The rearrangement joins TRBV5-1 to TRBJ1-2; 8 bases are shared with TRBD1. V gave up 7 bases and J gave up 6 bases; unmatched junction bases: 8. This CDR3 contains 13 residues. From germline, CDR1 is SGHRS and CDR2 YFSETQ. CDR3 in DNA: TGCGCCAGCGGCGACAGGGGTGGAGATGGCTACACCTTC. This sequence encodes CASGDRGGDGYTF.